Each of the 3 T cell receptor beta chains below was sequenced from the same sample in a study of cytomegalovirus exposure and HLA in healthy donors. The PCR contained 60 Vbeta and 13 Jbeta primers. Clones were read by immunoSEQ multiplex PCR, and TCRdb kept only the in-frame ones, dropping some. The table records about 110,000 clones, around 76% of them present only once. The sequencing input was PBMCs. The source is a man in his thirties or forties in good health and CMV-seropositive.

V gene TRBV11-2 combines with J gene TRBJ2-5, with a tentative D call TRBD1 (5 bases). V was clipped by 0 bases and J by 4 bases, with 9 bases between them. The length of the CDR3 is 14 residues. Germline V CDR1 and CDR2: SGHAT, FQNNGV. This CDR3 is CASSLEGARETQYF. CDR3 coding DNA: TGTGCCAGCAGCTTAGAAGGGGCGAGAGAGACCCAGTACTTC. The whole variable domain, filled in from reference TRBV11-2 and TRBJ2-5, reads EAGVAQSPRYKIIEKRQSVAFWCNPISGHATLYWYQQILGQGPKLLIQFQNNGVVDDSQLPKDRFSAERLKGVDSTLKIQPAKLEDSAVYLCASSLEGARETQYFGPGTRLLVL.

This clone was recorded once. V and J are TRBV6-1 and TRBJ2-2; 7 bases align to TRBD1. The CDR3 contains 12 residues. V lost 6 bases and J lost 6; bases outside the gene matches: 1. Germline V gene sequence: CDR1 MNHNS, CDR2 SASEGT. The CDR3 loop is CASRGQPGELFF. CDR3 bases: TGTGCCAGCAGGGGACAGCCCGGGGAGCTGTTTTTT.

V usage is TRBV5-4 and J usage is TRBJ2-4, with no clear D. CDR1 and CDR2 (germline): SGHNT, YYREEE (reference sequence). The V gene lost 1 base and the J gene lost 5 bases, with 7 bases spanning the gap. This CDR3 contains 13 residues. CDR3 in amino acids: CASSLRGENIQYF. CDR3 DNA sequence: TGTGCCAGCAGCTTGCGCGGCGAAAACATTCAGTACTTC.